This note documents a single TCR beta chain sequence. The record originates from a study of blood T cell repertoires in COVID-19. Study summary: COVID-19 samples collected from the United States, Italy and Spain covered acute and convalescent phases.

Individuals drawn from about two dozen US areas were roughly 18 to 89 years old. Categorization into cohorts depended on clinical history that participants reported. Within 2 weeks of study entry, exposed participants had contacted a PCR-confirmed or clinician-diagnosed COVID-19 case. The V and J ends lost 8 bases and 1 base respectively, with 11 bases between them. CDR1 is KGHSH and CDR2 is LQKENI in the germline V gene. The CDR3 contains 13 residues. Only in-frame clones appear in the TCRdb table, and some are missing; sequencing was by immunoSEQ multiplex PCR. The table records about 430,000 clones, 70% to 90% of them present only once.

This receptor was taken from a woman under 30 who had been exposed to COVID-19. This chain links TRBV18 with TRBJ1-1; D not resolved. Sequencing was carried out using PBMCs or T cells enriched from blood (not recorded which). The CDR3 region is CASKDSKNTEAFF. The CDR3 bases are TGTGCCAGCAAAGACTCCAAGAACACTGAAGCTTTCTTT. Using reference TRBV18 and TRBJ1-1 for the parts outside the CDR3, the full variable domain is NAGVMQNPRHLVRRRGQEARLRCSPMKGHSHVYWYRQLPEEGLKFMVYLQKENIIDESGMPKERFSAEFPKEGPSILRIQQVVRGDSAAYFCASKDSKNTEAFFGQGTRLTVV.